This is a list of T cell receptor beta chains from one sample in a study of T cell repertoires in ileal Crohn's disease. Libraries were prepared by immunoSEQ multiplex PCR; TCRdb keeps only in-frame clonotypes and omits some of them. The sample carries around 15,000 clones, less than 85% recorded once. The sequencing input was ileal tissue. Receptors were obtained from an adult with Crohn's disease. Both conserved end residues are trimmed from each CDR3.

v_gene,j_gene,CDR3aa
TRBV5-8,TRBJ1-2,ASSLEDTGMHGYT
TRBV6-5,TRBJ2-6,ASSHVYSGANVLT
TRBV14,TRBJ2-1,ASSTPSGSYNEQF
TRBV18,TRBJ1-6,ASSPPDRDYNSPLH
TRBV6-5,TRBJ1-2,ASSQTATGFYGYT
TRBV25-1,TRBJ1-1,ASSEHQGYNTEAF
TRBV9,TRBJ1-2,ASSASGVGYT
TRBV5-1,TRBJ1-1,ASSLSSPREAEAF
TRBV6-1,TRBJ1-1,ASRFGQLMNTEAF
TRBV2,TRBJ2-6,ASSVVLGTDIYTSGANVLT
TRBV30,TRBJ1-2,AWSVEGTNYGYT
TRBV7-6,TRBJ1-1,ASSRGLITEAF
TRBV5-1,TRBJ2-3,ASRTGTGGTDTQY
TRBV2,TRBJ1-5,ASSPGGSLNQPQH
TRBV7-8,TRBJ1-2,ASSPYRDRGQRNYGYT
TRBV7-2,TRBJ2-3,ASSSLSSTDTQY
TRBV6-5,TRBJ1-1,ASRNRALNTEAF
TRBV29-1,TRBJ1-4,SVGDEKLF
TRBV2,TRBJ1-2,ASSDPGTGPNYGYT
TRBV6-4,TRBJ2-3,ASSDGGSTDTQY
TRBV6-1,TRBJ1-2,AISDGNRVSVGYT
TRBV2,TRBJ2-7,ASSEILAGAYEQY
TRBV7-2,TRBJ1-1,ASSLDRGPEAF
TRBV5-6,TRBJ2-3,ASSLWGQGYDTQY
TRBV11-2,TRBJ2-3,ASSLDGSTDTQY
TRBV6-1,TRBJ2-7,ASSGRGSSYEQY
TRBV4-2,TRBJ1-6,ASSQDVGTGSSPLH
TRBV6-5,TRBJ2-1,ASSYAGFNEQF
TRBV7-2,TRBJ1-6,ASSSGQGAYNSPLH
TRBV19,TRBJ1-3,ASSIGGQGSGNTIY
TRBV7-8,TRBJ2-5,ASSPRTGGLETQY
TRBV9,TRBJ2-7,ASSAASRGDEQY
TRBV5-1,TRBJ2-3,ASSLQGDGTDTQY
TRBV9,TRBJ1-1,ASSAGTAGNTEAF
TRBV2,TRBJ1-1,ASSTGLNTEAF
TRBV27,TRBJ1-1,ASSLSGRRVTEAF
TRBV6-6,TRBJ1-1,ASRGTGWTEAF